This T cell receptor (beta chain) was identified during a study of identical twins. Study-level points and caveats: Twins showed weaker excess sharing in their beta out-of-frame sequences. Fewer insertions marked abundant cord blood beta clonotypes; young adult naive trended weakly, memory not at all.

TCRdb reanalysed the 5' RACE reads using MiXCR and keeps one entry per CDR3 protein. The repertoire includes some 730,000 distinct CDR3 sequences, over 15% of them detected once, and around 14% sits in the top ten. This clonotype was seen more than once but under ten times. Its antigen is unidentified. Germline V gene data show CDR1 as MNHEY and CDR2 as SVGEGT. The germline V and J ends were trimmed by 5 bases and 7 bases, with 17 bases remaining between them. The CDR3 is made up of 14 amino acids. The donor group consisted entirely of healthy Caucasians. This same sample was also part of a study on T cells expressing NK-cell markers.

This receptor was obtained from a woman between 18 and 29 years old in good health. The chain carries TRBV6-2 or TRBV6-3 and TRBJ1-1, with TRBD1 as a possible D gene (5 bases). Material for sequencing was PBMCs. The CDR3 protein is CASSKNAGWNEAFF. As DNA, the CDR3 is TGTGCCAGCAGTAAAAATGCAGGGTGGAATGAAGCTTTCTTT.